This T cell receptor (beta chain) was documented in a study of CD8+ T cells in alopecia areata. Whole-study results and caveats: Compared with normal scalp, lesional scalp had higher clonality and more expanded CD8+ clones. Between patients, shared TCR sequences were less clear than in mice. This was possibly due in part to HLA diversity in the patient population. Many expanded lesional clones persisted during tofacitinib (in both scalp and blood).

After removal of 1 base from V and 3 bases from J, the junction contained 3 bases not matched to a gene. The CDR3 covers 15 residues. CDR1 LNHDA and CDR2 SQIVND come from the germline V gene (reference sequence). Sequencing templates came from extracted RNA that was reverse transcribed into cDNA. The method was immunoSEQ multiplex PCR; TCRdb's version includes in-frame clones alone and lacks a portion of them. The sample shows around 4,900 clones, around 93% of them seen only once. This clone is a singleton in its sample. Its antigen is unidentified. Treatment meaning: oral pan-JAK inhibitor, 5-10 mg twice daily. Researchers took lesional scalp punch biopsies and peripheral blood from people who were alopecia areata patients.

The input for sequencing was skin, taken at week 4, from a patient treated with tofacitinib. The TCR was taken from a human donor with alopecia areata. The chain combines TRBV19 with TRBJ2-1, with 7 bases aligning to TRBD2. The DNA for the CDR3 is TGTGCCAGTAGTATAGCGGGGGGTAACTACAATGAGCAGTTCTTC. Translated: CASSIAGGNYNEQFF.